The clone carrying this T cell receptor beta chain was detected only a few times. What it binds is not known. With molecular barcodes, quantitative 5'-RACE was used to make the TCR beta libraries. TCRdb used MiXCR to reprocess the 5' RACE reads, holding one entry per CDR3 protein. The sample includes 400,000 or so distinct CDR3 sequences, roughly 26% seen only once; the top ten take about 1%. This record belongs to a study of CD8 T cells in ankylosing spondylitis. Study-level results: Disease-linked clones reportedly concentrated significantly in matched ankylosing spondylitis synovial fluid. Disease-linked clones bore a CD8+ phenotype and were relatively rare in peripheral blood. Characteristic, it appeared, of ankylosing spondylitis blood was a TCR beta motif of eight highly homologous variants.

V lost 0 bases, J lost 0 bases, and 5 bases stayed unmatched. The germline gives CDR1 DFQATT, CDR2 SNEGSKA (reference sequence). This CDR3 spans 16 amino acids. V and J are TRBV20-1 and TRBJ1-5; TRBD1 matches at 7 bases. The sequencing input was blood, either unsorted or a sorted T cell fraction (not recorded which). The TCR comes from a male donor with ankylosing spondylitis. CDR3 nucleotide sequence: TGCAGTGCTAGAGATGCAGGGGGTCTTAGCAATCAGCCCCAGCATTTT. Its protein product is CSARDAGGLSNQPQHF.